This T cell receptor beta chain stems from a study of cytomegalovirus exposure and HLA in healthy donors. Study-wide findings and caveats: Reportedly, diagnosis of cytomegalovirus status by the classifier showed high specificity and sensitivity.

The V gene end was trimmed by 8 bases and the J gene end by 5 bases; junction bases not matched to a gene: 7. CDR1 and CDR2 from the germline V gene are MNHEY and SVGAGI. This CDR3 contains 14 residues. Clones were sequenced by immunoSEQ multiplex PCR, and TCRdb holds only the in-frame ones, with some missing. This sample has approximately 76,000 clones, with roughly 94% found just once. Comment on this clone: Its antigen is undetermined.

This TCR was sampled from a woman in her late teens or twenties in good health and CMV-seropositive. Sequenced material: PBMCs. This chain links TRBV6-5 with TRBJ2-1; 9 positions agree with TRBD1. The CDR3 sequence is CASVSGQGHNEQFF. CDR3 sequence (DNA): TGTGCCAGCGTATCAGGACAGGGGCACAATGAGCAGTTCTTC.